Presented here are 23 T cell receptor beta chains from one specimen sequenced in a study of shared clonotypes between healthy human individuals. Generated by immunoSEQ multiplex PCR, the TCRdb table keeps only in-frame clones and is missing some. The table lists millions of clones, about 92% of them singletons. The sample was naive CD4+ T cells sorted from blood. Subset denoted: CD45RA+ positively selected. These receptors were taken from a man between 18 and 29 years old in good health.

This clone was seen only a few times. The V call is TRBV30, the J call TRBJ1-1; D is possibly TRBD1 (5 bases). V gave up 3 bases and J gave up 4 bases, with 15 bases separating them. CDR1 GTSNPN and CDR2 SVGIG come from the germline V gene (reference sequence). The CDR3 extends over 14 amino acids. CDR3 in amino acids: CAWSSRARSTEAFF. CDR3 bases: TGTGCCTGGAGCTCCAGGGCCCGGAGCACTGAAGCTTTCTTT.

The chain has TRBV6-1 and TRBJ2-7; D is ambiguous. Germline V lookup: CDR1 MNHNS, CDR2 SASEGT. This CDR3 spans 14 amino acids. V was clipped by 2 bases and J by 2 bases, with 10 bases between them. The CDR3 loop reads CASSEMAVTYEQYF. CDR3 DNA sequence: TGTGCCAGCAGTGAAATGGCAGTCACCTACGAGCAGTACTTC.

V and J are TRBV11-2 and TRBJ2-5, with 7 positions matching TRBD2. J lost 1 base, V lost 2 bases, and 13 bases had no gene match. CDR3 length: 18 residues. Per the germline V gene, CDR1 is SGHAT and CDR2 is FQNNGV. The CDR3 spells CASSLNRVRGGGQETQYF. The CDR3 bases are TGTGCCAGCAGCTTAAACCGGGTACGGGGCGGGGGCCAAGAGACCCAGTACTTC.

CDR3 sequence reads: CASSKTGDDYGYTF. In nucleotides, the CDR3 is TGTGCCAGCAGCAAGACAGGGGATGACTATGGCTACACCTTC. This rearrangement joins TRBV7-3 to TRBJ1-2; 8 positions agree with TRBD1. The CDR3 runs to 14 residues. The germline CDR1 and CDR2 sequences are SGHTA and FQGTGA. With V trimmed by 5 bases and J by 3 bases, 5 bases remained unmatched.

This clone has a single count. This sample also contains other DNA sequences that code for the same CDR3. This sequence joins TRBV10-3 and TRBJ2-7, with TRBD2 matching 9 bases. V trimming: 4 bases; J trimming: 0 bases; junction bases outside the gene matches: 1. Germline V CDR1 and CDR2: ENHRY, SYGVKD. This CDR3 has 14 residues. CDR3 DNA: TGTGCCATCAGTGGACTAGCGGACTCCTACGAGCAGTACTTC. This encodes CAISGLADSYEQYF.

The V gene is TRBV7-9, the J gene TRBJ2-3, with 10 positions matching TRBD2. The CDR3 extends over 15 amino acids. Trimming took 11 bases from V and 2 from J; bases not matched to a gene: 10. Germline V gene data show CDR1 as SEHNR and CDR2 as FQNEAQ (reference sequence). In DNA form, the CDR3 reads TGTGCCGTACCATGGAGCGGGAGGGCCACAGATACGCAGTATTTT. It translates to CAVPWSGRATDTQYF.

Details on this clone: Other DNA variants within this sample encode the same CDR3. The CDR3: CASSYSNRGVSYEQYF. In DNA, the CDR3 is TGTGCCAGCAGTTACTCGAACCGAGGGGTTTCCTACGAGCAGTACTTC. The chain is built from TRBV6-5 and TRBJ2-7; D assignment may be TRBD1 or TRBD2 (5 bases each). This CDR3 has 16 amino acids. CDR1 is MNHEY, CDR2 SVGAGI, per germline. V was shortened by 0 bases and J by 1 base, with 13 bases between the two germline ends.

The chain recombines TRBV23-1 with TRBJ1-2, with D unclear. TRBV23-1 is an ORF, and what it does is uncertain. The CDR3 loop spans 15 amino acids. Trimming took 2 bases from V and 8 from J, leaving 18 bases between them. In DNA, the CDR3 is TGCGCCAGCAGTCAACCCCGGCTCGGACCTGGGGGCTACACCTTC. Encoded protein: CASSQPRLGPGGYTF.

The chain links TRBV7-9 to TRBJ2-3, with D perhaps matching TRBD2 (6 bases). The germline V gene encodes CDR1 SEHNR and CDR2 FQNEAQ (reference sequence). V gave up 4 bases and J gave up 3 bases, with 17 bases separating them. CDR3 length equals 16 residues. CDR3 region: CASSSPRAEGTDTQYF. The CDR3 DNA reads TGTGCCAGCAGCTCTCCCCGGGCGGAGGGGACAGATACGCAGTATTTT.

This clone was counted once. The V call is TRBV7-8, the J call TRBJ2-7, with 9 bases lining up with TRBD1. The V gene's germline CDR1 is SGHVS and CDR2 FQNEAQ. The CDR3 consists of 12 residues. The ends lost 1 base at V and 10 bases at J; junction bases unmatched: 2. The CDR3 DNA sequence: TGTGCCAGCAGCTTAGACAGGGGGCAACAGTACTTC. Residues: CASSLDRGQQYF. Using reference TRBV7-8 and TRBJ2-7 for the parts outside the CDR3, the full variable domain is GAGVSQSPRYKVAKRGQDVALRCDPISGHVSLFWYQQALGQGPEFLTYFQNEAQLDKSGLPSDRFFAERPEGSVSTLKIQRTQQEDSAVYLCASSLDRGQQYFGPGTRLTVT.

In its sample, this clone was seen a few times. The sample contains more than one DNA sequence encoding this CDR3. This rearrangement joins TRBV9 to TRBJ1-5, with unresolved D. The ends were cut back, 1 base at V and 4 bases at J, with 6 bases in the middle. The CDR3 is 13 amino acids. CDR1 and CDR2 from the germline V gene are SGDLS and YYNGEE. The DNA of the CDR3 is TGTGCCAGCAGCGTATCGCTTAATCAGCCCCAGCATTTT. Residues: CASSVSLNQPQHF.

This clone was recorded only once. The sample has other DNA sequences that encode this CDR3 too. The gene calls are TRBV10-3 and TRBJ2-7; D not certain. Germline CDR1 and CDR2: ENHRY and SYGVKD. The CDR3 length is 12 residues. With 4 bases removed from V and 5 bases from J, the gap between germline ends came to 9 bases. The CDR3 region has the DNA TGTGCCATCAGTGGCCTAGACCACGAGCAGTACTTC. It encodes CAISGLDHEQYF.

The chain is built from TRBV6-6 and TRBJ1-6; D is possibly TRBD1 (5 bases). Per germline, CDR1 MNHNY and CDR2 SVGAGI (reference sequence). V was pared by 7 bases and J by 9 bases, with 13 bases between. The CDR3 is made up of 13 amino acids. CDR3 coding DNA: TGTGCCAGCAAAAGGGGAGAGGGTTCACCCCTCCACTTT. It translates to CASKRGEGSPLHF.

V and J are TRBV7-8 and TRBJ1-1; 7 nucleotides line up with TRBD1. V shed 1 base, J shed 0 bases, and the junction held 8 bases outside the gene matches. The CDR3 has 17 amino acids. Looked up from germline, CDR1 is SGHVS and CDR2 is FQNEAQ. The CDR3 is CASSLVLMGQLNTEAFF. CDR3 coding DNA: TGTGCCAGCAGCTTAGTTTTAATGGGACAGCTGAACACTGAAGCTTTCTTT.

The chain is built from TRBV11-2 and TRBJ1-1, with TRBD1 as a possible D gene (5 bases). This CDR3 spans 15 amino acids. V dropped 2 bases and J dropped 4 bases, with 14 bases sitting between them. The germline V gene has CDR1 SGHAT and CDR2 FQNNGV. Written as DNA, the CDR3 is TGTGCCAGCAGCTTACAAGGTGGGGGGAGCACTGAAGCTTTCTTT. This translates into CASSLQGGGSTEAFF.

CDR3 sequence: CASTHSFHRGQVGEKLFF. CDR3 nucleotides: TGTGCCAGCACCCATTCATTTCACAGGGGGCAGGTCGGGGAAAAACTGTTTTTT. V is TRBV27 and J is TRBJ1-4; 9 bases line up with TRBD1. Germline V gene lookup returns CDR1 MNHEY and CDR2 SMNVEV (reference sequence). J gave up 8 bases and V 7 bases, and 20 bases lay outside the gene matches. CDR3 length equals 18 residues.

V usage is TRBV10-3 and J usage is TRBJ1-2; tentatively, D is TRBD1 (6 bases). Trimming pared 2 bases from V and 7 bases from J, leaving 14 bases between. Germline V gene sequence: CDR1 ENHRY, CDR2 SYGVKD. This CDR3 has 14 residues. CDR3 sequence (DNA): TGTGCCATCAGTGAGACGCTTCAGGGGAGTGGCTACACCTTC. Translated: CAISETLQGSGYTF.

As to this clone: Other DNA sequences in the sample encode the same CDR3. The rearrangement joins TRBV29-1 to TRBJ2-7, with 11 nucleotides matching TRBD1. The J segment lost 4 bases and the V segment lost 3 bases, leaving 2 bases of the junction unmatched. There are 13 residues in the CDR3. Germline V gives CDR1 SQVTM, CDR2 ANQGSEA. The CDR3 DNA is TGCAGCGTTGACGGACAGGGGGCTTACGAGCAGTACTTC. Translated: CSVDGQGAYEQYF.

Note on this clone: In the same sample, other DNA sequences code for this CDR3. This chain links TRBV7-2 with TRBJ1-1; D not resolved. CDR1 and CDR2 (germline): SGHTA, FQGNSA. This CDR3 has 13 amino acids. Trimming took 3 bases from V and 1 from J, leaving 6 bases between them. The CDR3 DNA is TGTGCCAGCAGCTTCTATGGGAACACTGAAGCTTTCTTT. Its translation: CASSFYGNTEAFF.

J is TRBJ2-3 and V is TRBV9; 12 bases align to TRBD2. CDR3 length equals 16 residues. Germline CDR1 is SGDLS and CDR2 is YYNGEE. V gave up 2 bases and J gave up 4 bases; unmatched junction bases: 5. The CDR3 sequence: CASSVLAGGFPDTQYF. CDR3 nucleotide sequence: TGTGCCAGCAGCGTTCTAGCGGGGGGGTTCCCAGATACGCAGTATTTT. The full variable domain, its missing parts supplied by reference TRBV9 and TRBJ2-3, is DSGVTQTPKHLITATGQRVTLRCSPRSGDLSVYWYQQSLDQGLQFLIQYYNGEERAKGNILERFSAQQFPDLHSELNLSSLELGDSALYFCASSVLAGGFPDTQYFGPGTRLTVL.

The CDR3 sequence: CARSLWDRGPYEQYF. Here the CDR3 DNA reads TGTGCCAGAAGCTTGTGGGACAGGGGTCCGTACGAGCAGTACTTC. This chain links TRBV5-3 with TRBJ2-7, with 10 bases fitting TRBD1. TRBV5-3 is designated an ORF whose function remains uncertain. With 1 base clipped from V and 4 bases from J, the junction kept 5 bases outside the gene matches. The CDR3 spans 15 residues.

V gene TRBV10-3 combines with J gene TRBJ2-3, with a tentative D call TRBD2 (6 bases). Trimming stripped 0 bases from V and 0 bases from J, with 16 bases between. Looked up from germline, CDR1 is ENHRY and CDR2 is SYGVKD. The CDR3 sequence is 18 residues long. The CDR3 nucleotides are TGTGCCATCAGTGAGTCGATAAGGCGGGAAGGAAGCACAGATACGCAGTATTTT. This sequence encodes CAISESIRREGSTDTQYF.

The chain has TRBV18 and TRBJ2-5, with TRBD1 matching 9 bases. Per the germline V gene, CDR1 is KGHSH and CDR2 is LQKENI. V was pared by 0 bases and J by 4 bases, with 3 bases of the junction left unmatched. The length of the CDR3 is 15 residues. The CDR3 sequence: CASSPPNRGLETQYF. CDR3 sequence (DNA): TGTGCCAGCTCACCACCAAACAGGGGGCTAGAGACCCAGTACTTC.